This entry lists 6 T cell receptor beta chains sequenced from one sample in a study of cytomegalovirus exposure and HLA in healthy donors. Here immunoSEQ multiplex PCR was the method, and the copy in TCRdb shows in-frame clones only, minus some. The profile shows roughly 250,000 clones, about 90% of them singletons. The sample taken for sequencing was PBMCs. These TCRs come from a woman aged 25 to 39 in good health and CMV-seropositive.

Of note for this clone: This is likely a read error, given that the CDR3 carries no conserved phenylalanine or tryptophan at its end. V usage is TRBV4-1 and J usage is TRBJ1-5; TRBD1 is a possible D gene (6 bases). Germline assignment: CDR1 MGHRA and CDR2 YSYEKL. This CDR3 is built from 15 residues. Trimming cost V 3 bases and J 3 bases, with 12 bases left between them. CDR3 bases: TGCGCCAGCAGCCAGCAACAGGGATACAATCAGCCCCAGCATTCT. It is translated as CASSQQQGYNQPQHS.

V and J are TRBV28 and TRBJ1-2, with 11 bases matching TRBD1. The CDR3 length is 18 residues. The V gene's germline CDR1 is MDHEN and CDR2 SYDVKM. Losses at the gene ends were 5 bases for V and 0 bases for J; bases not matched to a gene: 11. CDR3 DNA sequence: TGTGCCAGCAGTCCCGCGGGACAGGGGGTCGGAGCTAACTATGGCTACACCTTC. It translates to CASSPAGQGVGANYGYTF.

The chain combines TRBV29-1 with TRBJ2-6; D gene ambiguous. Germline V gives CDR1 SQVTM, CDR2 ANQGSEA. Trimming shortened V by 6 bases and J by 0 bases, and 6 bases separated the two germline ends. This CDR3 region has 13 residues. The CDR3 DNA sequence: TGCAGCGTCTATGTCTCTGGGGCCAACGTCCTGACTTTC. Amino acid sequence: CSVYVSGANVLTF.

DNA for the CDR3: TGTGCCAGCAGTCAGGGGGCGAGGGAGCAGTACTTC. Protein sequence: CASSQGAREQYF. The V gene is TRBV6-1, the J gene TRBJ2-7; 8 bases are a match to TRBD1. With 5 bases clipped from V and 7 bases from J, the junction kept 4 bases outside the gene matches. This CDR3 is built from 12 residues. CDR1 and CDR2 from the germline V gene are MNHNS and SASEGT.

The chain is built from TRBV27 and TRBJ1-1; 7 bases are a match to TRBD1. CDR3 length: 15 residues. Germline trimming cut 5 bases from V and 3 bases from J; bases unmatched to any gene: 9. The germline CDR1 and CDR2 sequences are MNHEY and SMNVEV (reference sequence). This CDR3 reads CASSKTTGLYTEAFF. The CDR3 DNA reads as TGTGCCAGCAGTAAGACGACAGGGTTGTACACTGAAGCTTTCTTT.

V usage is TRBV2 and J usage is TRBJ1-4, with a weak D call TRBD1 (6 bases). This CDR3 comprises 15 residues. The V end was cut by 8 bases, the J end by 6 bases, with 19 bases between. Germline CDR1 and CDR2: SNHLY and FYNNEI. In nucleotides, the CDR3 is TGTGCCAGCCTTAGGGGGACATCGTCAGATGAAAAACTGTTTTTT. It specifies CASLRGTSSDEKLFF. Filled out from reference TRBV2 and TRBJ1-4, the complete variable domain reads EPEVTQTPSHQVTQMGQEVILRCVPISNHLYFYWYRQILGQKVEFLVSFYNNEISEKSEIFDDQFSVERPDGSNFTLKIRSTKLEDSAMYFCASLRGTSSDEKLFFGSGTQLSVL.